The clone carrying this T cell receptor beta chain was recorded at least ten times. These data originate in a study of identical twins. The CDR3 runs 15 residues. The V segment lost 2 bases and the J segment 8 bases; nucleotides outside the gene matches: 5. TCRdb called the 5' RACE reads again in MiXCR, with one record for every CDR3 protein. The top ten clones hold 12% of a sample with about 100,000 distinct CDR3 sequences, about 6% of them seen once. This chain connects TRBV12-3 or TRBV12-4 to TRBJ2-1; TRBD2 agrees at 11 bases. The receptor was derived from a woman in her 50s in good health. The source material was memory T cells sorted from blood. In nucleotides, the CDR3 is TGTGCCAGCAGTTTAATACTAGCGGGAGAGGATGAGCAGTTCTTC. The encoded protein is CASSLILAGEDEQFF.